These 11 T cell receptor beta chains were sequenced from one sample in a study of T cell changes during pregnancy in multiple sclerosis. Some clones are missing from TCRdb's copy, which holds only in-frame ones; the method was immunoSEQ multiplex PCR. Among about 50,000 clones listed, around 92% were seen once. This sample comprised CD4+ T cells from peripheral blood mononuclear cells, obtained in the third trimester of pregnancy. The source is a female donor with multiple sclerosis, enrolled in a pregnancy study.

The rearrangement uses TRBV7-6 and TRBJ2-5, with TRBD1 identical over 7 bases. The junction had 4 bases not matched to a gene; V was cut back by 1 base and J by 5 bases. The germline gives CDR1 SGHVS, CDR2 FNYEAQ. The CDR3 consists of 14 residues. The CDR3 sequence is CASSLGTGRETQYF. CDR3 nucleotide sequence: TGTGCCAGCAGCTTAGGGACAGGAAGGGAGACCCAGTACTTC.

The chain has TRBV7-9 and TRBJ1-1; no clear D gene. Per the germline V gene, CDR1 is SEHNR and CDR2 is FQNEAQ (reference sequence). V shed 6 bases and J shed 2 bases, with 10 bases lying between them. CDR3 size: 13 residues. CDR3 amino acids: CASRPTENTEAFF. The DNA of the CDR3 is TGTGCCAGCAGACCTACAGAAAACACTGAAGCTTTCTTT.

The rearrangement uses TRBV2 and TRBJ1-6, with TRBD1 identical over 8 bases. The CDR3 has 14 amino acids. Losses at the gene ends were 7 bases for V and 9 bases for J; bases not matched to a gene: 8. Germline V CDR1 and CDR2: SNHLY, FYNNEI. The CDR3 loop reads CASILDRVGSPLHF. CDR3 in DNA: TGTGCCAGCATCCTGGACAGGGTCGGTTCACCCCTCCACTTT. Complete variable domain (other parts from reference TRBV2 and TRBJ1-6): EPEVTQTPSHQVTQMGQEVILRCVPISNHLYFYWYRQILGQKVEFLVSFYNNEISEKSEIFDDQFSVERPDGSNFTLKIRSTKLEDSAMYFCASILDRVGSPLHFGNGTRLTVT.

A single count supports this clone. The chain links TRBV7-3 to TRBJ2-3; TRBD2 matches at 7 bases. V lost 4 bases to trimming and J lost 3 bases; unmatched junction nucleotides: 4. The CDR3 totals 14 residues. CDR1 and CDR2 (germline): SGHTA, FQGTGA. The CDR3 DNA is TGTGCCAGCAGCTCCTGGACTAGAACAGATACGCAGTATTTT. Amino acids: CASSSWTRTDTQYF.

V gene TRBV4-1 combines with J gene TRBJ2-5; no clear D. V lost 6 bases and J lost 1, with 18 bases in between. The germline CDR1 and CDR2 sequences are MGHRA and YSYEKL. CDR3 size: 16 residues. The CDR3 DNA sequence: TGCGCCAGCAGATACCCTACAGACATCCTCCAAGAGACCCAGTACTTC. Translating gives CASRYPTDILQETQYF.

This chain uses TRBV6-4 with TRBJ1-4; 7 bases are a match to TRBD1. CDR3 length equals 19 residues. Germline trimming cut 8 bases from V and 4 bases from J; bases unmatched to any gene: 22. Germline V gene lookup returns CDR1 MRHNA and CDR2 SNTAGT. For the CDR3, the DNA is TGTGCCAGCCTGAGGGGAACAGGGGATATTACATCCTATAATGAAAAACTGTTTTTT. It codes for CASLRGTGDITSYNEKLFF.

The chain joins TRBV19 to TRBJ2-5; tentatively, D is TRBD1 (6 bases). With 6 bases removed from V and 1 base from J, the gap between germline ends came to 15 bases. CDR3 length: 15 residues. Germline loops: CDR1 LNHDA, CDR2 SQIVND (reference sequence). CDR3 in DNA: TGTGCCAGTAGAAGGTTGGGGGCGATCCAAGAGACCCAGTACTTC. Translation gives CASRRLGAIQETQYF. Complete variable domain (other parts from reference TRBV19 and TRBJ2-5): DGGITQSPKYLFRKEGQNVTLSCEQNLNHDAMYWYRQDPGQGLRLIYYSQIVNDFQKGDIAEGYSVSREKKESFPLTVTSAQKNPTAFYLCASRRLGAIQETQYFGPGTRLLVL.

This chain links TRBV7-3 with TRBJ2-1; 9 bases align to TRBD2. The junction had 1 base not matched to a gene; V was cut back by 1 base and J by 3 bases. Germline assignment: CDR1 SGHTA and CDR2 FQGTGA. The CDR3 is 15 amino acids. The CDR3 sequence is CASSLSGGVYNEQFF. Here the CDR3 DNA reads TGTGCCAGCAGCTTAAGCGGGGGGGTCTACAATGAGCAGTTCTTC.

This clone was seen only once. The chain recombines TRBV11-2 with TRBJ1-4, with TRBD1 identical over 7 bases. V shed 8 bases, J shed 0 bases, and the junction held 15 bases outside the gene matches. The CDR3 is 18 residues long. CDR1 and CDR2 from the germline V gene are SGHAT and FQNNGV. For the CDR3, the DNA is TGTGCCAGCTCAAATCCGGGACAGAAGAGCTCAACTAATGAAAAACTGTTTTTT. It yields the protein CASSNPGQKSSTNEKLFF.

This rearrangement joins TRBV7-3 to TRBJ2-1, with no clear D. Trimming left V 2 bases short and J 7 bases short, with 12 bases between. Germline CDR1 and CDR2: SGHTA and FQGTGA. This CDR3 is built from 14 residues. CDR3 region: CASSLSRDLNEQFF. CDR3 DNA sequence: TGTGCCAGCAGCTTATCACGAGATTTGAATGAGCAGTTCTTC.

This clone appeared once. The chain employs TRBV19 and TRBJ1-2, with TRBD1 identical over 8 bases. Germline V gene sequence: CDR1 LNHDA, CDR2 SQIVND (reference sequence). V shed 4 bases and J 3 bases; nucleotides not matched to a gene: 22. The CDR3 is 20 amino acids. The CDR3 region has the DNA TGTGCCAGTAGTAACCGACAGGGGTCTGAGAGCCTTCGCCCCGACTATGGCTACACCTTC. It is translated as CASSNRQGSESLRPDYGYTF.